This paragraph reports one TCR beta chain. The antigen is unknown. Repertoires were generated with immunoSEQ multiplex PCR, while TCRdb's copy carries only in-frame clones and drops some. This sample has approximately 100,000 clones, with roughly 94% found just once. The data are from a study of siplizumab effects on memory and regulatory T cells. General observations from the study: Of the alloreactive clones, only a minor fraction mapped to unstimulated subsets.

This sequence was found in a human donor in good health. The sample comprised Tregs sorted from blood.

CDR3 in amino acids: CAWTTAGTFYGYTF. CDR3 nucleotides: TGTGCCTGGACTACCGCAGGGACTTTCTATGGCTACACCTTC. The chain couples TRBV30 to TRBJ1-2, with D perhaps matching TRBD1 (5 bases). This CDR3 spans 14 amino acids. The germline CDR1 and CDR2 sequences are GTSNPN and SVGIG (reference sequence). V lost 4 bases and J 4 bases, leaving 16 bases between the germline ends.